The 9 T cell receptor beta chains listed next were all sequenced from one sample in a study of blood T cell repertoires in COVID-19. The data were produced by immunoSEQ multiplex PCR, yet TCRdb's version contains in-frame clones alone and is incomplete. Here the sample spans about 140,000 clones, almost 85% being singletons. Sequenced material: peripheral blood. The receptors derive from a man aged 50 or older with acute or convalescent COVID-19.

The rearrangement uses TRBV14 and TRBJ1-6; possibly TRBD1 for D (5 bases). Germline V gene lookup returns CDR1 SGHDN and CDR2 FVKESK. V lost 1 base to trimming and J lost 6 bases, with 10 bases between them. The CDR3 has 15 residues. The CDR3 sequence is CASSQVSRANSPLHF. As DNA, the CDR3 is TGTGCCAGCAGCCAAGTGTCCAGGGCTAATTCACCCCTCCACTTT. Drawing the rest from reference TRBV14 and TRBJ1-6, the complete variable domain is EAGVTQFPSHSVIEKGQTVTLRCDPISGHDNLYWYRRVMGKEIKFLLHFVKESKQDESGMPNNRFLAERTGGTYSTLKVQPAELEDSGVYFCASSQVSRANSPLHFGNGTRLTVT.

V gene TRBV29-1 combines with J gene TRBJ2-7; TRBD1 matches 8 bases. The germline V gene encodes CDR1 SQVTM and CDR2 ANQGSEA. The CDR3 covers 13 residues. Trimming removed 8 bases from V and 6 bases from J; junction bases left unmatched: 12. CDR3 bases: TGCAGCATCCTTCAGGGGGCGCGAAGCGAGCAGTACTTC. Translating gives CSILQGARSEQYF.

V is TRBV19 and J is TRBJ1-2; D remains unclear. V was trimmed by 3 bases and J by 6 bases, leaving 8 bases between them. In germline, CDR1 is LNHDA, CDR2 SQIVND (reference sequence). The CDR3 is made up of 12 amino acids. CDR3 sequence (DNA): TGTGCCAGTAGTATCGGGAGGAATGGCTACACCTTC. Its translation is CASSIGRNGYTF. Together with reference TRBV19 and TRBJ1-2, the CDR3 gives the full variable domain: DGGITQSPKYLFRKEGQNVTLSCEQNLNHDAMYWYRQDPGQGLRLIYYSQIVNDFQKGDIAEGYSVSREKKESFPLTVTSAQKNPTAFYLCASSIGRNGYTFGSGTRLTVV.

This clone was recorded many times. This chain joins TRBV27 and TRBJ1-1, with 8 bases matching TRBD1. This CDR3 comprises 16 residues. Germline V gene data show CDR1 as MNHEY and CDR2 as SMNVEV (reference sequence). J was trimmed by 1 base and V by 6 bases; bases with no gene match: 10. The CDR3 protein is CASSSFLQGANTEAFF. CDR3 sequence (DNA): TGTGCCAGCAGCTCTTTCCTTCAGGGGGCGAACACTGAAGCTTTCTTT.

The rearrangement uses TRBV15 and TRBJ1-2, with 7 bases fitting TRBD1. This CDR3 has 14 residues. CDR1 and CDR2 (germline): LNHNV, YYDKDF (reference sequence). V shed 5 bases and J 5 bases; nucleotides not matched to a gene: 8. CDR3: CATSPGGTAYGYTF. CDR3 coding DNA: TGTGCCACCAGCCCAGGGGGGACAGCGTATGGCTACACCTTC.

The chain is built from TRBV5-6 and TRBJ1-2; 8 nucleotides line up with TRBD1. The CDR3 covers 14 residues. CDR1 and CDR2 (germline): SGHDT, YYEEEE. With V trimmed by 3 bases and J by 5 bases, 6 bases remained unmatched. The CDR3 bases are TGTGCCAGCAGCTCAGGGGGCACAAGGTATGGCTACACCTTC. As protein: CASSSGGTRYGYTF. Combining the CDR3 with reference TRBV5-6 and TRBJ1-2 gives the whole variable domain DAGVTQSPTHLIKTRGQQVTLRCSPKSGHDTVSWYQQALGQGPQFIFQYYEEEERQRGNFPDRFSGHQFPNYSSELNVNALLLGDSALYLCASSSGGTRYGYTFGSGTRLTVV.

This chain uses TRBV3-1 (or the pseudogene TRBV3-2) with TRBJ2-2, with 9 bases lining up with TRBD2. Germline V gene sequence: CDR1 LGHDT, CDR2 YNNKEL (reference sequence). The trim removed 1 base at V and 1 base at J, leaving 1 base unmatched. CDR3 size: 16 residues. CDR3 DNA sequence: TGTGCCAGCAGCCAAGGTAGCGGGAGGAACACCGGGGAGCTGTTTTTT. Amino acids: CASSQGSGRNTGELFF.

The chain combines TRBV7-9 with TRBJ2-2; 9 bases are a match to TRBD1. The CDR3 is 15 amino acids. V shed 5 bases, J shed 5 bases, and the junction held 6 bases outside the gene matches. Germline V gene lookup returns CDR1 SEHNR and CDR2 FQNEAQ (reference sequence). The CDR3 loop reads CASSLPGQGTGELFF. The CDR3 bases are TGTGCCAGCAGCCTACCGGGACAGGGAACCGGGGAGCTGTTTTTT.

The rearrangement links TRBV28 to TRBJ1-6; D is uncertain. CDR3 size: 13 residues. V lost 2 bases, J lost 10 bases, and 9 bases lay in between. The germline gives CDR1 MDHEN, CDR2 SYDVKM. CDR3 protein: CASSLPDSSPLHF. The CDR3 region has the DNA TGTGCCAGCAGTTTACCAGATTCGTCACCCCTCCACTTT.